This entry lists 27 T cell receptor beta chains sequenced from one sample in a study of T cells after yellow fever vaccination. TCRdb re-analysed the 5' RACE reads in MiXCR, keeping a single row per CDR3 protein. There are about 320,000 distinct CDR3 sequences in the sample; roughly an eighth occur only once, and roughly 3% lies in the top ten. This material consisted of CD4+ T cells sorted from PBMCs, taken 15 days after the yellow fever booster vaccination. Receptor source: a man between 18 and 29 years old who received the YFV17D yellow fever vaccine.

The chain joins TRBV12-3 or TRBV12-4 to TRBJ2-3, with D unclear. The CDR3 totals 15 residues. Trimming removed 6 bases at V and 0 bases at J, with 13 bases between. The CDR3 sequence is CASRAVGVSTDTQYF. CDR3 nucleotides: TGTGCCAGCAGGGCGGTGGGTGTGAGCACAGATACGCAGTATTTT.

This clonotype was seen repeatedly, ten times or more. The chain recombines TRBV5-1 with TRBJ1-6; D is ambiguous. The CDR3 contains 14 residues. CDR1 and CDR2 (germline): SGHRS, YFSETQ. The ends were cut back, 5 bases at V and 10 bases at J, with 16 bases in the middle. CDR3 in amino acids: CASRAEGYGSPLHF. The DNA for the CDR3 is TGCGCCAGCAGGGCCGAAGGTTATGGATCACCCCTCCACTTT.

V gene TRBV12-3 or TRBV12-4 combines with J gene TRBJ2-3; 11 positions agree with TRBD2. The CDR3 runs 18 residues. V lost 6 bases, J lost 2 bases, and 13 bases stayed unmatched. DNA for the CDR3: TGTGCCAGCAGCCCTGGGCCGCTAGCGGGGGGCGTCACAGATACGCAGTATTTT. Its translation: CASSPGPLAGGVTDTQYF.

This clonotype was seen a handful of times. V and J are TRBV6-2 or TRBV6-3 and TRBJ2-7; the D is unclear. CDR3 length: 13 amino acids. Germline CDR1 is MNHEY and CDR2 is SVGEGT. V was clipped by 5 bases and J by 3 bases, with 11 bases between them. The CDR3 reads CASSTQAFYEQYF. CDR3 in DNA: TGTGCCAGCAGTACCCAAGCGTTCTACGAGCAGTACTTC.

This chain links TRBV7-2 with TRBJ2-5; 7 bases line up with TRBD1. Germline V gene lookup returns CDR1 SGHTA and CDR2 FQGNSA. The CDR3 is 18 residues long. J lost 1 base, V lost 1 base, and 12 bases had no gene match. DNA of the CDR3: TGTGCCAGCAGCTTAGGCACGATCGGGACAGCCGGCCAAGAGACCCAGTACTTC. It codes for CASSLGTIGTAGQETQYF.

The chain is built from TRBV4-1 and TRBJ2-1; a possible D gene is TRBD1 (5 bases). The V gene's germline CDR1 is MGHRA and CDR2 YSYEKL. The V end lost 5 bases, the J end lost 10 bases, and 18 bases lay between the germline ends. The CDR3 runs to 14 residues. CDR3 residues: CASSERFTGSEQFF. For the CDR3, the DNA is TGCGCCAGCAGCGAACGGTTTACAGGTTCGGAGCAGTTCTTC.

CDR3 region: CASSPRTGGDRQYF. The CDR3 bases are TGTGCCAGCAGCCCCCGGACAGGTGGGGACCGGCAGTACTTC. The chain recombines TRBV7-9 with TRBJ2-7; 7 positions match TRBD1. Trimming removed 5 bases from V and 9 bases from J; junction bases left unmatched: 13. This CDR3 contains 14 residues. Per germline, CDR1 SEHNR and CDR2 FQNEAQ (reference sequence).

This clonotype was counted ten times or more. The V gene is TRBV5-5, the J gene TRBJ2-5, with 10 bases fitting TRBD2. Trimming removed 2 bases from V and 5 bases from J; junction bases left unmatched: 9. This CDR3 region has 16 residues. Germline V gene sequence: CDR1 SGHKS, CDR2 YYEKEE (reference sequence). CDR3 protein: CASSFQLAGPRETQYF. CDR3 in DNA: TGTGCCAGCAGCTTTCAACTAGCGGGGCCCCGGGAGACCCAGTACTTC.

The V and J genes are TRBV7-9 and TRBJ1-1, with 7 nucleotides matching TRBD1. The CDR3 is made up of 15 amino acids. The V gene end was trimmed by 4 bases and the J gene end by 3 bases; junction bases not matched to a gene: 8. Germline V gene lookup returns CDR1 SEHNR and CDR2 FQNEAQ (reference sequence). The CDR3 nucleotides are TGTGCCAGCAGCTCCAACAGGGGAGCGGACACTGAAGCTTTCTTT. Protein: CASSSNRGADTEAFF. Drawing the rest from reference TRBV7-9 and TRBJ1-1, the complete variable domain is DTGVSQNPRHKITKRGQNVTFRCDPISEHNRLYWYRQTLGQGPEFLTYFQNEAQLEKSRLLSDRFSAERPKGSFSTLEIQRTEQGDSAMYLCASSSNRGADTEAFFGQGTRLTVV.

The rearrangement uses TRBV5-6 and TRBJ1-5; weak D call: TRBD1 (5 bases). V was cut by 2 bases and J by 7 bases, with 19 bases left in between. The CDR3 is 16 residues long. Germline-derived CDR1 and CDR2 are SGHDT and YYEEEE. CDR3 bases: TGTGCCAGCAGCTTCAGGGTTGGAGGGTTCAGGCAGCCCCAGCATTTT. Amino acid sequence: CASSFRVGGFRQPQHF.

This clonotype was picked up a small number of times. V gene TRBV11-2 combines with J gene TRBJ1-3; D is unclear. Trimming stripped 8 bases from V and 0 bases from J, with 11 bases between. CDR3 length equals 14 residues. The germline gives CDR1 SGHAT, CDR2 FQNNGV. The CDR3 is CASLHAPSGNTIYF. CDR3 in DNA: TGTGCCAGCTTACACGCACCCTCTGGAAACACCATATATTTT.

The chain carries TRBV5-1 and TRBJ1-4; maybe TRBD1 (5 bases). V dropped 0 bases and J dropped 3 bases, with 9 bases sitting between them. The CDR3 is 15 amino acids. In germline, CDR1 is SGHRS, CDR2 YFSETQ. The CDR3 nucleotides read TGCGCCAGCAGCTTGGGGGGGTCCCCTAATGAAAAACTGTTTTTT. Residues: CASSLGGSPNEKLFF.

At least ten counts were recorded for this clonotype. J is TRBJ2-3 and V is TRBV5-1; TRBD1 might be the D (6 bases). CDR1 and CDR2 (germline): SGHRS, YFSETQ. V lost 0 bases and J 5 bases, leaving 13 bases between the germline ends. This CDR3 has 15 residues. The CDR3 reads CASSLAGVGGDTQYF. Here the CDR3 DNA reads TGCGCCAGCAGCTTGGCAGGGGTCGGAGGAGATACGCAGTATTTT.

The chain combines TRBV7-2 with TRBJ2-3, with 8 bases that match TRBD2. With 8 bases clipped from V and 0 bases from J, the junction kept 7 bases outside the gene matches. CDR1 SGHTA and CDR2 FQGNSA come from the germline V gene. The CDR3 runs to 15 residues. Written as DNA, the CDR3 is TGTGCCAGCCGTAGCGGGGCCTCTAGCACAGATACGCAGTATTTT. Amino acids: CASRSGASSTDTQYF. Full variable domain (remainder filled in from reference TRBV7-2 and TRBJ2-3): GAGVSQSPSNKVTEKGKDVELRCDPISGHTALYWYRQSLGQGLEFLIYFQGNSAPDKSGLPSDRFSAERTGGSVSTLTIQRTQQEDSAVYLCASRSGASSTDTQYFGPGTRLTVL.

Only a few counts were recorded for this clonotype. The rearrangement links TRBV9 to TRBJ1-4, with 8 bases lining up with TRBD1. CDR1 and CDR2 (germline): SGDLS, YYNGEE. After removal of 2 bases from V and 5 bases from J, the junction contained 2 bases not matched to a gene. CDR3 length: 14 residues. CDR3 coding DNA: TGTGCCAGCAGCGTCGGACAGGGAAATGAAAAACTGTTTTTT. Residues: CASSVGQGNEKLFF.

The chain is built from TRBV7-2 and TRBJ2-1; TRBD2 might be the D (6 bases). The CDR3 extends over 15 amino acids. Germline V gene data show CDR1 as SGHTA and CDR2 as FQGNSA. V lost 0 bases to trimming and J lost 6 bases, with 12 bases between them. CDR3 DNA sequence: TGTGCCAGCAGCTTAGCGGGCGGGACCCTCAATGAGCAGTTCTTC. This sequence encodes CASSLAGGTLNEQFF. Drawing the rest from reference TRBV7-2 and TRBJ2-1, the complete variable domain is GAGVSQSPSNKVTEKGKDVELRCDPISGHTALYWYRQSLGQGLEFLIYFQGNSAPDKSGLPSDRFSAERTGGSVSTLTIQRTQQEDSAVYLCASSLAGGTLNEQFFGPGTRLTVL.

The chain joins TRBV7-8 to TRBJ2-7; the match to TRBD1 covers 7 bases. From germline, CDR1 is SGHVS and CDR2 FQNEAQ. The CDR3 is made up of 14 amino acids. Unmatched junction bases numbered 5, after V lost 4 bases and J lost 2 bases. In nucleotides, the CDR3 is TGTGCCAGCAGCTCCTGGGGACAGACCTACGAGCAGTACTTC. Translation gives CASSSWGQTYEQYF.

Regarding this clonotype: An end of the junction does not agree with germline; a read error may underlie this. This rearrangement joins TRBV4-3 to TRBJ2-3, with D perhaps TRBD2 (6 bases). This CDR3 is built from 17 residues. Germline V lookup: CDR1 LGHNA, CDR2 YSLEER. The CDR3: CASSQDPLGGSTDTLYF. DNA of the CDR3: TGCGCCAGCAGCCAAGATCCTCTGGGGGGTAGCACAGATACGCTGTATTTT.

The chain carries TRBV7-2 and TRBJ1-1; possibly TRBD1 for D (6 bases). Trimming shortened V by 4 bases and J by 5 bases, and 17 bases separated the two germline ends. This CDR3 is built from 15 residues. Germline CDR1 and CDR2: SGHTA and FQGNSA. The CDR3 DNA is TGTGCCAGCAGCTCCCCCGCCAGGGGTAAGACTGAAGCTTTCTTT. As protein: CASSSPARGKTEAFF.

The chain combines TRBV12-3 or TRBV12-4 with TRBJ2-7; TRBD1 agrees at 7 bases. CDR3 length: 14 amino acids. Trimming cost V 5 bases and J 3 bases; bases outside gene matches: 7. CDR3 DNA: TGTGCCAGCAGTCTCAGACAGGGATTCTACGAGCAGTACTTC. Its translation: CASSLRQGFYEQYF.

V and J are TRBV6-1 and TRBJ2-7; 14 bases are shared with TRBD2. Trimming removed 6 bases from V and 7 bases from J; junction bases left unmatched: 5. The CDR3 covers 14 residues. The germline gives CDR1 MNHNS, CDR2 SASEGT. CDR3 coding DNA: TGTGCCAGCAGACGACTAGCGGGGGGGAATGAGCAGTACTTC. This gives the protein CASRRLAGGNEQYF.

This clonotype was observed a handful of times. The rearrangement links TRBV2 to TRBJ2-3; D may match TRBD1 or TRBD2 (5 bases each). Trimming took off 7 bases at V and 0 bases at J, with 14 bases between the two ends. CDR3 length: 15 residues. Germline V gene lookup returns CDR1 SNHLY and CDR2 FYNNEI. CDR3 sequence: CASTRAGTSTDTQYF. The CDR3 coding sequence is TGTGCCAGCACCCGAGCAGGGACGAGCACAGATACGCAGTATTTT. Together with reference TRBV2 and TRBJ2-3, the CDR3 gives the full variable domain: EPEVTQTPSHQVTQMGQEVILRCVPISNHLYFYWYRQILGQKVEFLVSFYNNEISEKSEIFDDQFSVERPDGSNFTLKIRSTKLEDSAMYFCASTRAGTSTDTQYFGPGTRLTVL.

The J gene is TRBJ1-1, the V gene TRBV7-3; TRBD1 is a possible D gene (5 bases). Looked up from germline, CDR1 is SGHTA and CDR2 is FQGTGA. Trimming removed 2 bases from V and 6 bases from J, with 10 bases in between. CDR3 length equals 13 residues. CDR3 in amino acids: CASSLSGIPEAFF. CDR3 DNA sequence: TGTGCCAGCAGCTTATCAGGGATTCCTGAAGCTTTCTTT.

The V and J genes are TRBV5-4 and TRBJ1-6; 7 nucleotides agree with TRBD1. Trimming took 2 bases from V and 5 from J; bases not matched to a gene: 7. Germline-derived CDR1 and CDR2 are SGHNT and YYREEE (reference sequence). This CDR3 is built from 16 residues. The chain's CDR3 is CASSFGFGTDNSPLHF. The CDR3 DNA sequence: TGTGCCAGCAGCTTCGGGTTCGGGACAGATAATTCACCCCTCCACTTT.

The chain joins TRBV29-1 to TRBJ1-2; the match to TRBD1 covers 8 bases. The length of the CDR3 is 11 residues. Germline lookup yields CDR1 SQVTM and CDR2 ANQGSEA. Germline trimming cut 4 bases from V and 9 bases from J; bases unmatched to any gene: 4. The CDR3 DNA is TGCAGCGTTGGCCGGACAGGGAGCTACACCTTC. Translation gives CSVGRTGSYTF.

This clonotype was found a few times. The chain recombines TRBV6-5 with TRBJ1-3; D gene ambiguous. From germline, CDR1 is MNHEY and CDR2 SVGAGI. The V gene lost 0 bases and the J gene lost 4 bases, with 10 bases spanning the gap. The CDR3 is 15 amino acids. The CDR3, as DNA: TGTGCCAGCAGTTACTCGAAGCTGAGGGGAAACACCATATATTTT. It yields the protein CASSYSKLRGNTIYF.

This clonotype was counted ten times or more. V gene TRBV7-6 combines with J gene TRBJ1-5; D uncertain. V lost 3 bases, J lost 6 bases, and 6 bases lay in between. CDR3 length equals 12 residues. Germline values: CDR1 SGHVS, CDR2 FNYEAQ. Written as DNA, the CDR3 is TGTGCCAGCAGCTTGGCGGGTCAGCCCCAGCATTTT. Its translation is CASSLAGQPQHF.